Listed below are T cell receptor beta chains from one sample, sequenced in a study of identical twins. TCRdb passed the 5' RACE reads through MiXCR, listing each CDR3 protein once. This table holds roughly 710,000 distinct CDR3 sequences, roughly 6% found once. The material sequenced was naive T cells sorted from blood. All receptors derive from a man younger than 35 in good health. Each CDR3 is given with its conserved first and last residue. The D gene is left open where the match is weak. Some rows mark clone size as missing; the rest say once, few, many or name a class of expanded clone.

TRBJ2-2,NA,TRBV9,many,TGTGCCAGCAGCGTAGCTTTAAGGGACACCGGGGAGCTGTTTTTT,CASSVALRDTGELFF
TRBJ2-1,TRBD2,TRBV5-1,few,TGCGCCAGCAGCCCGGTAGCGGGAGGGCCCCCCAATGAGCAGTTCTTC,CASSPVAGGPPNEQFF
TRBJ2-3,TRBD2,TRBV27,few,TGTGCCCCCACCCCGGGTGGCGGGAGGGGGACAGATACGCAGTATTTT,CAPTPGGGRGTDTQYF
TRBJ2-2,NA,TRBV29-1,few,TGCAGCGTGATGAACACCGGGGAGCTGTTTTTT,CSVMNTGELFF
TRBJ2-2,NA,TRBV12-3/TRBV12-4,NA,TGTGCCAGCAGTTGGGGGAGGGGGACGAGGAACACCGGGGAGCTGTTTTTT,CASSWGRGTRNTGELFF
TRBJ2-1,NA,TRBV12-3/TRBV12-4,many,TGTGCCAGCAGTGTAGCGGAGTCTCACGATGAGCAGTTCTTC,CASSVAESHDEQFF
TRBJ2-2,NA,TRBV7-9,NA,TGTGCCAGCCCAGAAAGTCTCCCCGGGGAGCTGTTTTTT,CASPESLPGELFF
TRBJ2-1,NA,TRBV10-1,many,TGCGCCAGCAGTGAGGAGTCCTCCTACAATGAGCAGTTCTTC,CASSEESSYNEQFF
TRBJ2-7,NA,TRBV12-3/TRBV12-4,many,TGTGCCAGCAGTTTAAAGGGGTCCGAGCAGTACTTC,CASSLKGSEQYF
TRBJ2-1,NA,TRBV7-6,NA,TGTGCCAGCAGCTTAGCCCTACTAGGTTTAAATGAGCAGTTCTTC,CASSLALLGLNEQFF
TRBJ2-1,NA,TRBV12-3/TRBV12-4,many,TGTGCCAGCGCCCAGATGACTAGATACAATGAGCAGTTCTTC,CASAQMTRYNEQFF
TRBJ2-5,NA,TRBV7-2,many,TGTGCCAGCAGCTTCGGTTTAGGGCTACAAGAGACCCAGTACTTC,CASSFGLGLQETQYF
TRBJ2-7,TRBD2,TRBV12-3/TRBV12-4,many,TGTGCCAGCAGTTTGGGGCGGGAGGGCCTTTTGCGTCGTCTCGTATACGAGCAGTACTTC,CASSLGREGLLRRLVYEQYF
TRBJ1-2,NA,TRBV5-1,NA,TGCGCCAGCAGCTATACCAAGCCGGATGGCTACACCTTC,CASSYTKPDGYTF
TRBJ2-4,TRBD1,TRBV28,many,TGTGCCAGCAGCCAAGGGACAGCCCTAGCCAAAAACATTCAGTACTTC,CASSQGTALAKNIQYF
TRBJ2-7,TRBD2,TRBV4-3,NA,TGCGCCAGCAGCCCGGAAACTAGCGGCTCCTACGAGCAGTACTTC,CASSPETSGSYEQYF
TRBJ2-5,NA,TRBV3-1,many,TGTGCCAGCAGCCATGTGAATCAAGAGACCCAGTACTTC,CASSHVNQETQYF
TRBJ2-1,TRBD2,TRBV9,few,TGTGCCAGCAGCGTTTGGGGGACTAGCGGATTTTACAATGAGCAGTTCTTC,CASSVWGTSGFYNEQFF
TRBJ2-1,TRBD1,TRBV7-9,many,TGTGCCAGCAGCGGACAGGACGTTGAGCAGTTCTTC,CASSGQDVEQFF
TRBJ2-1,TRBD2,TRBV12-3/TRBV12-4,many,TGTGCCAGCAGTTCCCGACTAGCGGGATTAATCTGGCAGTTCTTC,CASSSRLAGLIWQFF
TRBJ1-5,NA,TRBV15,few,TGTGCCACCAGCAGAGAACAGTATAGTCAGCCCCAGCATTTT,CATSREQYSQPQHF
TRBJ2-1,TRBD1,TRBV10-3,many,TGTGCCATCAGTGGACAGGGTATAACCTACAATGAGCAGTTCTTC,CAISGQGITYNEQFF
TRBJ2-5,NA,TRBV25-1,few,TGTGCCGTTGACCGGGGCGAAGAGACCCAGTACTTC,CAVDRGEETQYF
TRBJ1-4,NA,TRBV7-9,many,TGTGCCAGCAGCACAGGTGTTCAGGCAACTAATGAAAAACTGTTTTTT,CASSTGVQATNEKLFF
TRBJ2-1,NA,TRBV30,few,TGTGCCTGGAGTGTGATTTTAGTCGGGGAGCAGTTCTTC,CAWSVILVGEQFF
TRBJ2-1,NA,TRBV11-2,few,TGTGCCAGCAGCTTAAGGGGCTCTGCGCTGAACAATGAGCAGTTCTTC,CASSLRGSALNNEQFF
TRBJ2-3,TRBD1,TRBV7-2,many,TGTGCCAGCAGCCCACAGGGGGCGCGCACTAGCACAGATACGCAGTATTTT,CASSPQGARTSTDTQYF
TRBJ1-1,TRBD1,TRBV20-1,few,TGCAGTGTTATTCGGGACAGCGCCACTTTATCGGGGGCTTTCTTT,CSVIRDSATLSGAFF
TRBJ2-5,NA,TRBV9,few,TGTGCCAGCAGCCCTCGCCTATCAGAAGGGACCCAGTACTTC,CASSPRLSEGTQYF
TRBJ2-2,TRBD1,TRBV5-1,few,TGCGCCAGCAGCTCGAATCCCTACAGGGGAACGAACACCGGGGAGCTGTTTTTT,CASSSNPYRGTNTGELFF
TRBJ2-1,NA,TRBV27,few,TGTGCCAGCAGTTTACTCGGGGTTGGGGGTGAGCAGTTCTTC,CASSLLGVGGEQFF
TRBJ2-7,TRBD1,TRBV10-3,NA,TGTGCCATCAGTGAGTCGCGGGACAGGGAGCGAAACGACGAGCAGTACTTC,CAISESRDRERNDEQYF
TRBJ2-7,TRBD1,TRBV28,many,TGTGCCAGCAGTTGGACAGGGCGGTACGAGCAGTACTTC,CASSWTGRYEQYF
TRBJ2-1,TRBD2,TRBV5-1,many,TGCGCCAGCAGCGGAGCGGGACTAGCGGGTTCCGAGAGCTCCTACAATGAGCAGTTCTTC,CASSGAGLAGSESSYNEQFF
TRBJ1-5,NA,TRBV6-6,many,TGTGCCAGCAGTACAGGGAATCAGCCCCAGCATTTT,CASSTGNQPQHF
TRBJ2-7,NA,TRBV20-1,few,TGCAGTGCTGAGCAAGGACGGCCCTCCTACGAGCAGTACTTC,CSAEQGRPSYEQYF
TRBJ2-7,NA,TRBV28,once,TGTGCCAGCAGTTCTCAGGGGACGGCACATTACGAGCAGTACTTC,CASSSQGTAHYEQYF
TRBJ2-3,NA,TRBV6-2/TRBV6-3,many,TGTGCCAGCAGGCGACCTAGCGGCACAGATACGCAGTATTTT,CASRRPSGTDTQYF
TRBJ2-1,NA,TRBV30,NA,TGTGCCTGGAGACTCTGGTGGGGGAGTCACGTTCAGTTCTTC,CAWRLWWGSHVQFF
TRBJ2-3,TRBD1,TRBV7-2,few,TGTGCCAGCAGCAGAGACAGGGGGGGTACGAATACGCAGTATTTT,CASSRDRGGTNTQYF
TRBJ2-5,NA,TRBV7-8,few,TGTGCCAGCAGCTTAGATCCGCCAGGGGGACTCCAAGAGACCCAGTACTTC,CASSLDPPGGLQETQYF
TRBJ2-1,NA,TRBV13,NA,TGTGCCAGCAGCTTAGGAAGCGGACTTGAGCAGTTCTTC,CASSLGSGLEQFF
TRBJ1-1,NA,TRBV20-1,many,TGCAGTGCTAGAGATGGGGTGGTGTACAGACAGAACACTGAAGCTTTCTTT,CSARDGVVYRQNTEAFF
TRBJ2-3,NA,TRBV7-2,many,TGTGCCAGCAGCTTAGATCGGTTTACGCAGTATTTT,CASSLDRFTQYF
TRBJ1-5,NA,TRBV27,few,TGTGCCAGCAGTTTATTGGGGGCCCACCAGCCCCAGCATTTT,CASSLLGAHQPQHF
TRBJ2-1,NA,TRBV7-2,few,TGTGCCAGCAGCCTGCCGGGCCCCTACAATGAGCAGTTCTTC,CASSLPGPYNEQFF